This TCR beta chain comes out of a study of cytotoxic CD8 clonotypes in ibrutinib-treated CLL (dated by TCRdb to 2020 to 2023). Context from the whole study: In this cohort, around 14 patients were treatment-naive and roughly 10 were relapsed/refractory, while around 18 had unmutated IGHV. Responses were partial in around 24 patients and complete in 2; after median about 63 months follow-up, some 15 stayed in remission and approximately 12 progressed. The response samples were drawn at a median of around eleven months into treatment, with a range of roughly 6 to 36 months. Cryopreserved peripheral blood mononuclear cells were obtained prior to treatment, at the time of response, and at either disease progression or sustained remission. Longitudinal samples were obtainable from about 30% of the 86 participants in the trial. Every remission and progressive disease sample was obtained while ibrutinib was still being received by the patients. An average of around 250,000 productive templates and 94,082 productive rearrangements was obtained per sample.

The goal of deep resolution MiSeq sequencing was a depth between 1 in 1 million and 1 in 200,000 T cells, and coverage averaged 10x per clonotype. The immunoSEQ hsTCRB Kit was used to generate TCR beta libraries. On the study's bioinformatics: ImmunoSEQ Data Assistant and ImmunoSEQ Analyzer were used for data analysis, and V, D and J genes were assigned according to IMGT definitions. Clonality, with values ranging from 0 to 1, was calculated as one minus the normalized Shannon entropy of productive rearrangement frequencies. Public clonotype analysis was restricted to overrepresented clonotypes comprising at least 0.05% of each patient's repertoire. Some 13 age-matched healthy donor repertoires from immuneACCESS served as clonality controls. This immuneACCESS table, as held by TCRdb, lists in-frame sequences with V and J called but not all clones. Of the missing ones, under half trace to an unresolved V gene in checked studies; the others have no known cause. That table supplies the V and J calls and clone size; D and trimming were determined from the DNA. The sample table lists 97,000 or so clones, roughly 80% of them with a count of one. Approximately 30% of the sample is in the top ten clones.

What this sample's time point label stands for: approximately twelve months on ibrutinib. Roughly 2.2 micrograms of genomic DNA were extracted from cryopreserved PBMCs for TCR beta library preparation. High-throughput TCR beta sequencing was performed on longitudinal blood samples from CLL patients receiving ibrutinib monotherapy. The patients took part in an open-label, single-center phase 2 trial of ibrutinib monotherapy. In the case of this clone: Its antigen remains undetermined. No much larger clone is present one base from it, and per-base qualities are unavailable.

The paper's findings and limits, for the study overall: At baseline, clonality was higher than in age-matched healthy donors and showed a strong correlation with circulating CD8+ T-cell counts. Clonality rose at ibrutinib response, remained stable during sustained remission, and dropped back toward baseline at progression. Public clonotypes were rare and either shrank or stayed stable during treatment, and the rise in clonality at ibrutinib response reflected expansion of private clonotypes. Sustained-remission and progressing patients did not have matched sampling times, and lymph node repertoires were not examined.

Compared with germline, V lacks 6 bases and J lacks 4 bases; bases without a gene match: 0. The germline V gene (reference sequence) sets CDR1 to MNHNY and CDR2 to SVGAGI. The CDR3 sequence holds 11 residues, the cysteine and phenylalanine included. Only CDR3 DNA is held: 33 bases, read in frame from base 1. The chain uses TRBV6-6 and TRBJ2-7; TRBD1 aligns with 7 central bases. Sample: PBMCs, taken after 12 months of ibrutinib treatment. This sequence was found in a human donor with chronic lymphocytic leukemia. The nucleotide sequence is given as TGTGCCAGCAGGGACAGGTACGAGCAGTACTTC. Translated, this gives CASRDRYEQYF.